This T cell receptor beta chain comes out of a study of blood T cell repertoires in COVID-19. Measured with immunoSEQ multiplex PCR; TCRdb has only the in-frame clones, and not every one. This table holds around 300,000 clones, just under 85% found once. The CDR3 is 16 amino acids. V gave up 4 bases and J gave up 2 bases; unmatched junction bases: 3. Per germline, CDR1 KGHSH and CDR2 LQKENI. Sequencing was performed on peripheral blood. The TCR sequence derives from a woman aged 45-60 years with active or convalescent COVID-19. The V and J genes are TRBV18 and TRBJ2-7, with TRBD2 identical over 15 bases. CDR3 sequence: CASSLGTSGRTYEQYF. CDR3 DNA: TGTGCCAGCTCACTCGGGACTAGCGGGAGGACCTACGAGCAGTACTTC.